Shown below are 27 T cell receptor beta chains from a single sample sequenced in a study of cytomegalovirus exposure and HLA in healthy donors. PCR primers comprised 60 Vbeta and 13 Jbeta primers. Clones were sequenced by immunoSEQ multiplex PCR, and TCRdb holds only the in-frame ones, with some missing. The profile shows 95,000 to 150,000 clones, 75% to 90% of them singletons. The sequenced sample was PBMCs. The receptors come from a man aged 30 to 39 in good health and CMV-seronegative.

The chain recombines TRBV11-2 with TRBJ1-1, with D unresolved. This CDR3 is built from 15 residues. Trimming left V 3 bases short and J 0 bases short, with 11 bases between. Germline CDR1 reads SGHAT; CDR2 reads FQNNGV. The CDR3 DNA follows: TGTGCCAGCAGCTTCCCCTTCGGGATGAACACTGAAGCTTTCTTT. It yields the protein CASSFPFGMNTEAFF.

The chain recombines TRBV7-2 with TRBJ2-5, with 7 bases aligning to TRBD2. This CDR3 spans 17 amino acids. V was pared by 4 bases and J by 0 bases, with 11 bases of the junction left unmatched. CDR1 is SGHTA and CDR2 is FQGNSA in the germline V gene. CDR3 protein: CASSSRRAGEYQETQYF. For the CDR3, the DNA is TGTGCCAGCAGCTCTCGGCGGGCGGGGGAGTACCAAGAGACCCAGTACTTC.

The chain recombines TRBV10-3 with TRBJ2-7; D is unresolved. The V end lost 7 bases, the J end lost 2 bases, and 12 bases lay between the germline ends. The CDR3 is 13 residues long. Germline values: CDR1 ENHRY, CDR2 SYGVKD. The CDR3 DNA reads TGTGCCATCATAAACAGTTATACCTACGAGCAGTACTTC. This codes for CAIINSYTYEQYF.

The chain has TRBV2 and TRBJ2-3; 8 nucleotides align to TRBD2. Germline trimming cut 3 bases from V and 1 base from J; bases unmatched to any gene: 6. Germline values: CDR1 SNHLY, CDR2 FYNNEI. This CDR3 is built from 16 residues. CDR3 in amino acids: CASSDGAGAGTDTQYF. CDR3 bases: TGTGCCAGCAGTGATGGAGCGGGGGCTGGCACAGATACGCAGTATTTT. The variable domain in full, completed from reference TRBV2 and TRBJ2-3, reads EPEVTQTPSHQVTQMGQEVILRCVPISNHLYFYWYRQILGQKVEFLVSFYNNEISEKSEIFDDQFSVERPDGSNFTLKIRSTKLEDSAMYFCASSDGAGAGTDTQYFGPGTRLTVL.

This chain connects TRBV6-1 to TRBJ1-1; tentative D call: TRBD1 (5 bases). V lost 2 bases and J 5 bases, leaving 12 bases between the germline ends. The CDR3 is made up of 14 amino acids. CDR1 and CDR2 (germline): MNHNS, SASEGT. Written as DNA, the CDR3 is TGTGCCAGCAGTGAAAAGGCGGGGGGGACTGAAGCTTTCTTT. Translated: CASSEKAGGTEAFF.

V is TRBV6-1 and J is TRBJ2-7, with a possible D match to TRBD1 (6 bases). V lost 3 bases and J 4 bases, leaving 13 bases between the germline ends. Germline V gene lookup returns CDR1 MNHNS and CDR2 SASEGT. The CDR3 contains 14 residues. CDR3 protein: CASSEKGQGYEQYF. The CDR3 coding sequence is TGTGCCAGCAGTGAGAAGGGCCAGGGGTACGAGCAGTACTTC.

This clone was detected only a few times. The CDR3 sequence: CASSPRDRAREQYF. The CDR3 nucleotides are TGTGCCAGCAGCCCCCGGGACAGGGCTCGCGAGCAGTACTTC. V and J are TRBV5-6 and TRBJ2-7; 9 bases agree with TRBD1. This CDR3 has 14 amino acids. V was pared by 4 bases and J by 6 bases, with 8 bases of the junction left unmatched. CDR1 is SGHDT and CDR2 is YYEEEE in the germline V gene.

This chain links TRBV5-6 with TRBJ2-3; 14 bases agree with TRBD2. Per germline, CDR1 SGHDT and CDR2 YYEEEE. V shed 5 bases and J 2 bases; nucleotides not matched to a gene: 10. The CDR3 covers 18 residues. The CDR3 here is CASSQGLAGVLLTDTQYF. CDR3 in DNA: TGTGCCAGCAGTCAGGGACTAGCGGGGGTCCTACTCACAGATACGCAGTATTTT.

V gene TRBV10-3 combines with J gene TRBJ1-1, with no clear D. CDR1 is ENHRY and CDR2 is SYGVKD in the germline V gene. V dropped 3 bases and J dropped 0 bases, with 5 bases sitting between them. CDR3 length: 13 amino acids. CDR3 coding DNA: TGTGCCATCAGTGACAGTATGAACACTGAAGCTTTCTTT. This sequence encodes CAISDSMNTEAFF.

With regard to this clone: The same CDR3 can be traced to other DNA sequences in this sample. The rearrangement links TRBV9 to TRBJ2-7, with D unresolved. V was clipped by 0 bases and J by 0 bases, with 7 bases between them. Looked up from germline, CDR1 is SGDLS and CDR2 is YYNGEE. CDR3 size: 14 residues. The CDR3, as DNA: TGTGCCAGCAGCGTAGGCCTAAGCTCCTACGAGCAGTACTTC. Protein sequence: CASSVGLSSYEQYF.

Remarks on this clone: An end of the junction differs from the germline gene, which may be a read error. The CDR3 DNA reads TGCGCCAGCAGCTTGAAGGGGGCGGCTGGGGCCAACGGCCTGACTTTC. This codes for CASSLKGAAGANGLTF. This sequence joins TRBV5-1 and TRBJ2-6; 7 bases agree with TRBD1. This CDR3 contains 16 residues. Germline values: CDR1 SGHRS, CDR2 YFSETQ. Full variable domain (missing parts from reference TRBV5-1 and TRBJ2-6): KAGVTQTPRYLIKTRGQQVTLSCSPISGHRSVSWYQQTPGQGLQFLFEYFSETQRNKGNFPGRFSGRQFSNSRSEMNVSTLELGDSALYLCASSLKGAAGANGLTFGAGSRLTVL.

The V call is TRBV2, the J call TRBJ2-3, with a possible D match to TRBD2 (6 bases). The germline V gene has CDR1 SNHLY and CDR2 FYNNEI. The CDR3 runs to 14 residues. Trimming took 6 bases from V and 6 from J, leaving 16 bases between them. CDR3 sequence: CASSAGTWGDTQYF. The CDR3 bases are TGTGCCAGCAGCGCCGGGACTTGGGGGGATACGCAGTATTTT.

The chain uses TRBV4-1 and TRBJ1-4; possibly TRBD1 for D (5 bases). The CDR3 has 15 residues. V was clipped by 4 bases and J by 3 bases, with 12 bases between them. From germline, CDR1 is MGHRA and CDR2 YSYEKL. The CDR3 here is CASSLGRVSNEKLFF. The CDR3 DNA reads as TGCGCCAGCAGCCTGGGCAGGGTTTCTAATGAAAAACTGTTTTTT.

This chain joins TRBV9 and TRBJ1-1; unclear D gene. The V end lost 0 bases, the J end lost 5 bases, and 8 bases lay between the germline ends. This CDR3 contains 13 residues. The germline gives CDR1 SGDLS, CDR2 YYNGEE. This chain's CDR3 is CASSVAISTEAFF. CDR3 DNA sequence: TGTGCCAGCAGCGTAGCTATTAGTACTGAAGCTTTCTTT.

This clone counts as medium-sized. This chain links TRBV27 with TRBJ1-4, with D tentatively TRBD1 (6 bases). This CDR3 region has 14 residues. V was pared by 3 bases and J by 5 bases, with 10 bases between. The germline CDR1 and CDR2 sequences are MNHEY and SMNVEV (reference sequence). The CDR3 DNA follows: TGTGCCAGCAGTTTTGGGACATTCAATGAAAAACTGTTTTTT. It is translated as CASSFGTFNEKLFF.

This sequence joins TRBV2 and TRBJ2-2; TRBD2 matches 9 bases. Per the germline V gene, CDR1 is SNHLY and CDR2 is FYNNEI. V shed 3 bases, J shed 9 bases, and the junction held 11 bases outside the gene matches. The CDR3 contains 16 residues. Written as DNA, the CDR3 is TGTGCCAGCAGTGAGCGGCGGGGGGGAGTATACAGGGAGCTGTTTTTT. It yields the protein CASSERRGGVYRELFF.

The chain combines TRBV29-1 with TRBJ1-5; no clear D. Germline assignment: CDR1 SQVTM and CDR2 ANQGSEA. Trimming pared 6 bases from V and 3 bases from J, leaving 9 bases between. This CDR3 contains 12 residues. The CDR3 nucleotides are TGCAGCGTGGGCTCGAACAATCAGCCCCAGCATTTT. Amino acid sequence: CSVGSNNQPQHF.

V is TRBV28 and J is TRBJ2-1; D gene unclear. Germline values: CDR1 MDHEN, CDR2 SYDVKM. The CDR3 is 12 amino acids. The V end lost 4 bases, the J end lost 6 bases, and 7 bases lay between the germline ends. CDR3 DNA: TGTGCCAGCAGTTCAGTGTCCAATGAGCAGTTCTTC. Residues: CASSSVSNEQFF.

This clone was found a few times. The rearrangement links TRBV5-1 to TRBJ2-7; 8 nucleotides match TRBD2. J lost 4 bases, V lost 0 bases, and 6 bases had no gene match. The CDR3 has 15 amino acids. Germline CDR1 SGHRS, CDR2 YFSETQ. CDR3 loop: CASSLEASGHYEQYF. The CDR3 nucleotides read TGCGCCAGCAGCTTGGAGGCTAGCGGGCATTACGAGCAGTACTTC.

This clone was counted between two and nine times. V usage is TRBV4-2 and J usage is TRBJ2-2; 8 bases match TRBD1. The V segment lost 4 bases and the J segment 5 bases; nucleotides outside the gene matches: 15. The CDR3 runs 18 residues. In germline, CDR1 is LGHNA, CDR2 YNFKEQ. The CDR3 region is CASSRDTGTGGGTGELFF. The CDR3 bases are TGTGCCAGCAGCCGCGATACTGGAACAGGGGGTGGGACCGGGGAGCTGTTTTTT.

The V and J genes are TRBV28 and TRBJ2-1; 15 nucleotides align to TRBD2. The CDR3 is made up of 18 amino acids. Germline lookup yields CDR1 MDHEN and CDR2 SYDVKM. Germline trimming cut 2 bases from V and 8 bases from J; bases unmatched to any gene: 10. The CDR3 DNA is TGTGCCAGCAGTTTAGGACTAGCGGGGGGGCGGACAGTGTATGAGCAGTTCTTC. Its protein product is CASSLGLAGGRTVYEQFF. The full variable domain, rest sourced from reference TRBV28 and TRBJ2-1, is DVKVTQSSRYLVKRTGEKVFLECVQDMDHENMFWYRQDPGLGLRLIYFSYDVKMKEKGDIPEGYSVSREKKERFSLILESASTNQTSMYLCASSLGLAGGRTVYEQFFGPGTRLTVL.

CDR3 DNA sequence: TGTGCCAGCTCTTACGGGGGGCGCCCCTATAATTCACCCCTCCACTTT. Its translation is CASSYGGRPYNSPLHF. V gene TRBV28 combines with J gene TRBJ1-6; TRBD1 might be the D (6 bases). The length of the CDR3 is 16 residues. In germline, CDR1 is MDHEN, CDR2 SYDVKM. The V end lost 8 bases, the J end lost 2 bases, and 16 bases lay between the germline ends.

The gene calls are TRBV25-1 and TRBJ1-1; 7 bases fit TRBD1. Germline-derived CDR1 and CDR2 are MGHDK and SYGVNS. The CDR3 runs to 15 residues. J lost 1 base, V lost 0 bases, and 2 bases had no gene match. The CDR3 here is CASSEYPGGNTEAFF. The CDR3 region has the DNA TGTGCCAGCAGTGAATATCCAGGGGGGAACACTGAAGCTTTCTTT.

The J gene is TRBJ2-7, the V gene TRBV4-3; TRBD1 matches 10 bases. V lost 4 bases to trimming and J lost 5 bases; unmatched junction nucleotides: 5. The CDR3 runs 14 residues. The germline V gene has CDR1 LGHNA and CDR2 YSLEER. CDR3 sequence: CASSLETGGDEQYF. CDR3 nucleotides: TGCGCCAGCAGCCTCGAGACAGGGGGCGACGAGCAGTACTTC.

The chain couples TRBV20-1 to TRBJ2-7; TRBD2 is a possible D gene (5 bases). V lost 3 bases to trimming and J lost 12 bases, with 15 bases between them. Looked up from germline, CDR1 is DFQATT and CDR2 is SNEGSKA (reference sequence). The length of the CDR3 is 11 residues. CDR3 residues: CSARGAGRGYF. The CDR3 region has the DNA TGCAGTGCTAGGGGAGCCGGACGAGGGTACTTC.

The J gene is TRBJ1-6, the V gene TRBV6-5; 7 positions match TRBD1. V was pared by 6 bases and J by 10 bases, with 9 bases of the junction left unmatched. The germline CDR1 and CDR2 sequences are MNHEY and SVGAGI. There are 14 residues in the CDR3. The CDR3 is CASRGDRWRSPLHF. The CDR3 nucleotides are TGTGCCAGCAGGGGGGACAGATGGCGATCACCCCTCCACTTT.

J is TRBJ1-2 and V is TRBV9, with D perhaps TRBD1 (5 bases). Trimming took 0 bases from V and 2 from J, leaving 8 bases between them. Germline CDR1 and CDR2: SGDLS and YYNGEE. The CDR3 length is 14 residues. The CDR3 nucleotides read TGTGCCAGCAGCGTAGAAGGGGCGAACTATGGCTACACCTTC. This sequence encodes CASSVEGANYGYTF.